These T cell receptor beta chains were read from a single sample in a study of blood T cell repertoires in COVID-19. The assay was immunoSEQ multiplex PCR, and TCRdb's table has in-frame clones only and misses some. The sample carries roughly 200,000 clones, about 87% recorded once. The specimen sequenced was peripheral blood. All receptors derive from a woman younger than 45 with acute or convalescent COVID-19. The CDR3 runs from the conserved cysteine through the conserved F or W. Each record gives: clone size, J gene, D gene, V gene, CDR3 DNA, CDR3 protein. The D gene is left open where the match is weak. Part of the rows lack a size; the others show once, few, many or a class for expanded clones.

.	TRBJ2-1	.	TRBV27	TGTGCCAGCAGTTTATCAACCGGGTGGGAGCAGTTCTTC	CASSLSTGWEQFF
.	TRBJ1-5	.	TRBV12-5	TGTGCTAGTGGCTCTAATCAGCCCCAGCATTTT	CASGSNQPQHF
.	TRBJ2-7	TRBD2	TRBV3-1/TRBV3-2	TGTGCCAGCAGCCGAGGACTAGCGGGAGTCGAGCAGTACTTC	CASSRGLAGVEQYF
.	TRBJ1-1	.	TRBV3-1/TRBV3-2	TGTGCCAGCAGCCACCCCCAATCTGAAGCTTTCTTT	CASSHPQSEAFF
.	TRBJ1-6	TRBD1	TRBV30	TGTGCCTGGAGGAGTCAGGGGGTGATCTATAATTCACCCCTCCACTTT	CAWRSQGVIYNSPLHF
.	TRBJ2-7	TRBD1	TRBV11-3	TGTGCCAGCAGGGGACAGGAAAATAGAGGGACGAATTACGAGCAGTACTTC	CASRGQENRGTNYEQYF
.	TRBJ1-2	.	TRBV5-8	TGTGCCAGTACGCGCGGGAGGGGTAACTATGGCTACACCTTC	CASTRGRGNYGYTF
.	TRBJ2-7	.	TRBV14	TGTGCCAGCAGCCAAGTTGCAGGGGCTCGGGCCTACGAGCAGTACTTC	CASSQVAGARAYEQYF
few	TRBJ2-7	.	TRBV6-5	TGTGCCAGCAGCGCAGGGACTCACGAGCAGTACTTC	CASSAGTHEQYF
.	TRBJ2-2	TRBD1	TRBV19	TGTGCCAGTAGTAGACCCAGGGGGCAGGGGATCGGGGAGCTGTTTTTT	CASSRPRGQGIGELFF
.	TRBJ1-2	.	TRBV4-2	TGTGCCAGCAGCCAAGATAGGCGGTCTTATGGCTACACCTTC	CASSQDRRSYGYTF